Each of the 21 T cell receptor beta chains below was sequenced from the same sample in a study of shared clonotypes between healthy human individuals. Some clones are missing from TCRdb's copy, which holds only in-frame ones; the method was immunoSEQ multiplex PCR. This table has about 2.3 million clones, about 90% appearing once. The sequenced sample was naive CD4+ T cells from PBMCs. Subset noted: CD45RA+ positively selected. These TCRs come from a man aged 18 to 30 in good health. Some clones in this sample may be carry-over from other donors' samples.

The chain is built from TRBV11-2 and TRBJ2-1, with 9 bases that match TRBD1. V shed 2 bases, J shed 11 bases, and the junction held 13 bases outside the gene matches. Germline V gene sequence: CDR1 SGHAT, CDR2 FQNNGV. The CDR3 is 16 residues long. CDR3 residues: CASSLLPGQGPNKQFF. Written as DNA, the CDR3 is TGTGCCAGCAGCTTATTGCCGGGACAGGGCCCCAACAAGCAGTTCTTC.

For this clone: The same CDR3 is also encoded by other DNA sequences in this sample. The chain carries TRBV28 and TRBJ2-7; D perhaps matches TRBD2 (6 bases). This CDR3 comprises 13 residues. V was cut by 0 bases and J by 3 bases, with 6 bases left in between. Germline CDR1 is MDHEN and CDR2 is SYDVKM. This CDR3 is CASSLWGGYEQYF. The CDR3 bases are TGTGCCAGCAGTTTATGGGGGGGCTACGAGCAGTACTTC.

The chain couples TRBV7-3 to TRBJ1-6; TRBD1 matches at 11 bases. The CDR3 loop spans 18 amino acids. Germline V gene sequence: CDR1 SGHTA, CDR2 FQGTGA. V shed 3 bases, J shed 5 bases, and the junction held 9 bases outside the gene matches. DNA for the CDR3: TGTGCCAGCAGCTTTCCCGGGACAGGGGGTGGCGATAATTCACCCCTCCACTTT. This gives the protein CASSFPGTGGGDNSPLHF.

CDR3 in amino acids: CASSFSGRADTQYF. CDR3 DNA: TGTGCCAGCAGTTTCTCCGGGAGGGCAGATACGCAGTATTTT. The chain has TRBV28 and TRBJ2-3, with 8 bases identical to TRBD2. This CDR3 contains 14 residues. From germline, CDR1 is MDHEN and CDR2 SYDVKM. Losses at the gene ends were 3 bases for V and 4 bases for J; bases not matched to a gene: 3. Variable domain in full (rest from reference TRBV28 and TRBJ2-3): DVKVTQSSRYLVKRTGEKVFLECVQDMDHENMFWYRQDPGLGLRLIYFSYDVKMKEKGDIPEGYSVSREKKERFSLILESASTNQTSMYLCASSFSGRADTQYFGPGTRLTVL.

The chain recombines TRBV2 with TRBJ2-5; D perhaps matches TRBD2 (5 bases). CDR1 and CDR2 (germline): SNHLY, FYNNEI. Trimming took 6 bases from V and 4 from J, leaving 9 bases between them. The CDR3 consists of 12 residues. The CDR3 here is CASSSRGETQYF. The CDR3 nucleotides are TGTGCCAGCAGCTCCCGGGGAGAGACCCAGTACTTC.

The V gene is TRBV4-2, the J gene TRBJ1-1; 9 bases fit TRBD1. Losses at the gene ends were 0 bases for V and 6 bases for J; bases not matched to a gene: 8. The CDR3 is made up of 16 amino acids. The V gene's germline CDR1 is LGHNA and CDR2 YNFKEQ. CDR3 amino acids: CASSQDMGQGSPEAFF. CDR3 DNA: TGTGCCAGCAGCCAAGATATGGGACAGGGTTCCCCTGAAGCTTTCTTT.

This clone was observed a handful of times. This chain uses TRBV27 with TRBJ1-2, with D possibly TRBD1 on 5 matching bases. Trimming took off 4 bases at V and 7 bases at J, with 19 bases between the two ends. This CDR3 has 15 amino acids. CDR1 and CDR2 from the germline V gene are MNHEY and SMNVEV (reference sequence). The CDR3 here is CASSSGLLKGPGYTF. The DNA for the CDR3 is TGTGCCAGCAGTTCCGGGCTCCTAAAGGGACCTGGCTACACCTTC.

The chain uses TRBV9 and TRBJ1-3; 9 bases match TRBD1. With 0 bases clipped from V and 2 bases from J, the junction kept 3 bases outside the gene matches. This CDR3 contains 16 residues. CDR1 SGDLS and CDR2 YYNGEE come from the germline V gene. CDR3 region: CASSVADRGPGNTIYF. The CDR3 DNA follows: TGTGCCAGCAGCGTAGCGGACAGGGGACCTGGAAACACCATATATTTT.

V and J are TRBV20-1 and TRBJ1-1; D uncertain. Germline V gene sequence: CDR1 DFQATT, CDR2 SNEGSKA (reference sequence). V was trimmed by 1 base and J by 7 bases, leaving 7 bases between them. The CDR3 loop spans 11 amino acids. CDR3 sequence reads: CSARAPLEAFF. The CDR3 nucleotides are TGCAGTGCTAGAGCCCCCCTTGAAGCTTTCTTT.

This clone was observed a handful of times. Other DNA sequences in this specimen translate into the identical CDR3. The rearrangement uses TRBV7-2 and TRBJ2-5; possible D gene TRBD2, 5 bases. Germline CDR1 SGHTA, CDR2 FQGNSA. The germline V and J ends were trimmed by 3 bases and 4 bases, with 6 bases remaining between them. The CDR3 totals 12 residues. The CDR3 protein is CASSFGRETQYF. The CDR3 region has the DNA TGTGCCAGCAGCTTTGGGAGAGAGACCCAGTACTTC.

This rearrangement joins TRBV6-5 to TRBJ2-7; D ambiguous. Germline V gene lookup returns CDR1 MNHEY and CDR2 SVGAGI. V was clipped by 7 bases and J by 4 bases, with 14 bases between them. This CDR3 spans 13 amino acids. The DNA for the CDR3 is TGTGCCAGCACGGCCCAAACTGGGTACGAGCAGTACTTC. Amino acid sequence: CASTAQTGYEQYF.

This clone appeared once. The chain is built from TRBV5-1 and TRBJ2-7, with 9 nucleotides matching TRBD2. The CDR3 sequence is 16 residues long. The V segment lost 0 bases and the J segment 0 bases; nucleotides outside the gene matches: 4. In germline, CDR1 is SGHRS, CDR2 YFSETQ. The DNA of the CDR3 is TGCGCCAGCAGCTTGGAGACTAGCGGATACTCCTACGAGCAGTACTTC. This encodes CASSLETSGYSYEQYF. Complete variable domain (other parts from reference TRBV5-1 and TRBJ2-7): KAGVTQTPRYLIKTRGQQVTLSCSPISGHRSVSWYQQTPGQGLQFLFEYFSETQRNKGNFPGRFSGRQFSNSRSEMNVSTLELGDSALYLCASSLETSGYSYEQYFGPGTRLTVT.

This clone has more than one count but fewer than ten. The CDR3 is CASSAVDRVEAFF. The CDR3 DNA follows: TGTGCCAGCAGTGCGGTGGACAGAGTTGAAGCTTTCTTT. This sequence joins TRBV6-1 and TRBJ1-1; possible D gene TRBD1, 6 bases. V was shortened by 4 bases and J by 7 bases, with 13 bases between the two germline ends. The CDR3 runs to 13 residues. The V gene's germline CDR1 is MNHNS and CDR2 SASEGT.

The DNA of the CDR3 is TGCGCCAGCAGCCAAGAACCACAGGCGAGCAATCAGCCCCAGCATTTT. This codes for CASSQEPQASNQPQHF. The J gene is TRBJ1-5, the V gene TRBV4-1; tentative D call: TRBD1 (5 bases). The V end lost 0 bases, the J end lost 1 base, and 10 bases lay between the germline ends. The CDR3 has 16 residues. Per the germline V gene, CDR1 is MGHRA and CDR2 is YSYEKL.

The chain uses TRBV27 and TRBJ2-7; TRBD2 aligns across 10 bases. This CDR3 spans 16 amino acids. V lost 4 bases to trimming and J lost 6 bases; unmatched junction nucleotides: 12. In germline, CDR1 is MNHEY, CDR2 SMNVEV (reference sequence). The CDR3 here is CASSSTRTSGSGEQYF. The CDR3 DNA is TGTGCCAGCAGTTCAACCAGGACTAGCGGCTCGGGCGAGCAGTACTTC.

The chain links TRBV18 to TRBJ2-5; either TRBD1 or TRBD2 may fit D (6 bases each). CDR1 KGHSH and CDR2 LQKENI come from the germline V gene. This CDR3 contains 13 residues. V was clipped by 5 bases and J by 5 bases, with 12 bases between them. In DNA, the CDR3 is TGTGCCAGCTCATTGGGGGGCATGGAGACCCAGTACTTC. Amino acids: CASSLGGMETQYF.

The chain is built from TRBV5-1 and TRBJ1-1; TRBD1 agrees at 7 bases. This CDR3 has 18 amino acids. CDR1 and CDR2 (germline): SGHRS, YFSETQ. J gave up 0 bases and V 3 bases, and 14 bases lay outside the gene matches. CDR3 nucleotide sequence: TGCGCCAGCAGCTCTTCAATTTACAGGGGCCGGGTGAACACTGAAGCTTTCTTT. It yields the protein CASSSSIYRGRVNTEAFF.

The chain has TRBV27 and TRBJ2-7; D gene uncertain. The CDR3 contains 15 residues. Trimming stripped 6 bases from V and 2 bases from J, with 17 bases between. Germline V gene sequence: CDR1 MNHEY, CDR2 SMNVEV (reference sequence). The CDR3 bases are TGTGCCAGCAGACGGGCAGCTACCAATACCTACGAGCAGTACTTC. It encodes CASRRAATNTYEQYF.

The CDR3 DNA sequence: TGTGCCAGCAGCCCCCGACTAGCGGGAGGGCCCTACGAGCAGTACTTC. Amino acid sequence: CASSPRLAGGPYEQYF. The rearrangement uses TRBV7-9 and TRBJ2-7; TRBD2 aligns across 14 bases. The CDR3 loop spans 16 amino acids. Germline V gene lookup returns CDR1 SEHNR and CDR2 FQNEAQ (reference sequence). Losses at the gene ends were 5 bases for V and 2 bases for J; bases not matched to a gene: 5.

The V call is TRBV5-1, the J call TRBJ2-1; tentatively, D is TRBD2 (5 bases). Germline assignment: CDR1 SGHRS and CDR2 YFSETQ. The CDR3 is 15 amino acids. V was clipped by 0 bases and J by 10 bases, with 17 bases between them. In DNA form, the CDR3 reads TGCGCCAGCAGCTTGGGCCCAGCGGCCGCGTCGGAGCAGTTCTTC. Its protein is CASSLGPAAASEQFF. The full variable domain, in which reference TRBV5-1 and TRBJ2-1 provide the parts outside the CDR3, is KAGVTQTPRYLIKTRGQQVTLSCSPISGHRSVSWYQQTPGQGLQFLFEYFSETQRNKGNFPGRFSGRQFSNSRSEMNVSTLELGDSALYLCASSLGPAAASEQFFGPGTRLTVL.

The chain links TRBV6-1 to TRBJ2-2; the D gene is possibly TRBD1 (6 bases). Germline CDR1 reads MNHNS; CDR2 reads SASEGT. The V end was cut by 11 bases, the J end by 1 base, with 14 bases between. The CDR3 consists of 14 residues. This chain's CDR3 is CAGPGTRNTGELFF. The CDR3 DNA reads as TGTGCCGGACCCGGGACACGGAACACCGGGGAGCTGTTTTTT.